Described below is a single T cell receptor beta chain sequence and its context. Its specificity is unknown. CDR1 SGHRS and CDR2 YFSETQ come from the germline V gene. Trimming cost V 2 bases and J 1 base, with 9 bases left between them. CDR3 size: 14 residues. Deep sequencing aimed at 1 in 200,000 to 1 in 1 million T cells' resolution. The repertoire was sequenced with immunoSEQ multiplex PCR; TCRdb's copy has only in-frame clones and lacks some. Of under 200,000 clones in the sample, 81% were seen once. This record belongs to a study of cytotoxic CD8 clonotypes in ibrutinib-treated CLL. Study-level findings and limits: Circulating CD8+ T-cell counts were tracked by baseline clonality, which exceeded that of age-matched healthy donors.

The sequences come from PBMCs, collected after 12 months of ibrutinib treatment. This receptor was obtained from a human donor with chronic lymphocytic leukemia. The chain combines TRBV5-1 with TRBJ1-1; D is perhaps TRBD1 (5 bases). The CDR3, as DNA: TGCGCCAGCAGCTTCCCCGACAGGAACACTGAAGCTTTCTTT. Translating gives CASSFPDRNTEAFF.